The clone carrying this T cell receptor (beta chain) was seen a handful of times. As yet, its antigen is unknown. Regions amplified from RNA transcripts were the TCR beta CDR3 regions. The study used the HTBI primer set for a first-round RT-PCR of the TCR CDR3. From the multiplex PCR reads, TCRdb called clonotypes with MiXCR, one entry per CDR3 protein. Of about 640,000 distinct CDR3 sequences in the sample, 20% were seen once. The germline CDR1 and CDR2 sequences are KGHSH and LQKENI. CDR3 length: 15 residues. The V and J ends lost 3 bases and 5 bases respectively, with 16 bases between them. This specimen belongs to a study of T cells in Graves' hyperthyroidism and ophthalmopathy. Study results and limitations: Most thyroid clonotypes expanded above 0.001 appeared in blood too. In simple terms, a model built on 13 V-J features told ophthalmopathy apart from stable hyperthyroidism.

Those patients with uncontrolled infection, other autoimmune disease, pregnancy or lactation were excluded. Clinical symptoms, serum thyroxine and TRAb, thyroid ultrasound and orbital computed tomography were used for the diagnoses. V gene TRBV18 combines with J gene TRBJ1-1, with D possibly being TRBD1 (5 bases). The specimen sequenced was blood. This clonotype was sampled from a man aged 25-45 years with Graves' ophthalmopathy. The CDR3 DNA is TGTGCCAGCTCACCCACGGGAGGGGAGAGTACTGAAGCTTTCTTT. Translating gives CASSPTGGESTEAFF.